This T cell receptor beta chain was sequenced for a study of CD8 T cells in Susac syndrome. This clonotype was seen a few times. The CDR3 is 15 amino acids. V trimming: 8 bases; J trimming: 3 bases; junction bases outside the gene matches: 6. An amount of RNA that ranged from roughly 0.5 to 1 ug was reverse transcribed with random hexamers. Each CDR3 protein gets one entry after TCRdb re-called the immunoSEQ multiplex PCR reads with MiXCR. This sample has roughly 140,000 distinct CDR3 sequences; just under 97% occur once, and the top ten carry over 0.12%. CD8+ and CD4+ blood T cells underwent TCR beta sequencing. The patients serving as multiple sclerosis controls were treatment-naive. They had stable or active relapsing-remitting disease and fulfilled revised McDonald criteria. The CD8+ and CD4+ T cells were negatively isolated, with the TEMRA cells enriched by FACS.

The sequence came from a human donor with multiple sclerosis. The sequencing input was CD8+ T cells from PBMCs. This sequence joins TRBV12-3 or TRBV12-4 and TRBJ2-1; TRBD2 matches at 11 bases. This CDR3 is CASGETSGVYNEQFF. CDR3 DNA sequence: TGTGCCAGCGGAGAGACTAGCGGGGTCTACAATGAGCAGTTCTTC.